This T cell receptor (beta chain) was recovered during a study of T-cell reconstitution after alpha-beta-depleted transplantation in children. Trimming cost V 0 bases and J 2 bases, with 8 bases left between them. Germline CDR1 and CDR2: DFQATT and SNEGSKA (reference sequence). The CDR3 is 14 amino acids. This clonotype showed up just a few times. Unique molecular identifiers were incorporated into the prepared TCRbeta library. TCRdb re-called the PCR reads with MiXCR, one entry per CDR3 protein. The sample has fewer than 400,000 distinct CDR3 sequences, approximately 20% seen once. The chain recombines TRBV20-1 with TRBJ1-5, with D perhaps TRBD1 (5 bases). This sequence originates from a human donor who donated a stem cell graft to a child with acute myeloid leukemia. Sequences were derived from PBMCs from the stem cell graft donor, sampled from the stem cell graft. The CDR3 coding sequence is TGCAGTGCTAGAGATGCGGGGGGCAATCAGCCCCAGCATTTT. Translating gives CSARDAGGNQPQHF.